This T cell receptor (beta chain) appears in the sequencing data of a study of T cells in Graves' hyperthyroidism and ophthalmopathy. Study-wide points: A median around 6.4 months before onset, the model predicted ophthalmopathy. Most thyroid clonotypes that were expanded above 0.001 also turned up in blood.

Cells are PBMCs isolated from about 10 ml of fresh blood. This clonotype was recorded a few times. The target antigen is unknown. Amplified regions were TCR beta CDR3 sequences from RNA transcripts. The HTBI primer set drove a first-round RT-PCR of the TCR CDR3. Using its own MiXCR run on the multiplex PCR reads, TCRdb lists one record per CDR3 protein. The profile shows about 500,000 distinct CDR3 sequences, about 15% of them singletons. Germline V gives CDR1 MDHEN, CDR2 SYDVKM. V dropped 3 bases and J dropped 7 bases, with 16 bases sitting between them. This CDR3 is 15 amino acids long. This receptor was taken from a young woman with Graves' ophthalmopathy. The specimen was blood. V and J are TRBV28 and TRBJ2-1, with D tentatively TRBD2 (6 bases). The CDR3 sequence is CASSFGRWGRNEQFF. The CDR3 region has the DNA TGTGCCAGCAGTTTTGGGAGGTGGGGAAGGAATGAGCAGTTCTTC.